This T cell receptor (beta chain) was recorded in a study of CD8 T cells in Susac syndrome. Between the trimmed V and J ends, which lost 2 bases and 3 bases, there was a span of 10 bases. The V gene's germline CDR1 is SEHNR and CDR2 FQNEAQ (reference sequence). The CDR3 contains 14 residues. It was with random hexamers that 0.5 to 1 ug RNA was reverse transcribed. TCRdb processed the immunoSEQ multiplex PCR reads anew with MiXCR; each CDR3 protein has one entry. The table lists about 52,000 distinct CDR3 sequences, roughly 93% of them singletons. This TCR was recovered from a human donor with multiple sclerosis. Sequenced: CD8+ T cells from PBMCs. This sequence joins TRBV7-9 and TRBJ1-1; D call uncertain. The CDR3 DNA sequence: TGTGCCAGCAGCTTATCGTACGGGGACACTGAAGCTTTCTTT. It is translated as CASSLSYGDTEAFF.